This T cell receptor beta chain was recovered during a study of CD8 T cells in Susac syndrome. Germline V gene lookup returns CDR1 SEHNR and CDR2 FQNEAQ (reference sequence). V lost 7 bases, J lost 4 bases, and 5 bases stayed unmatched. CDR3 length equals 13 residues. With random hexamers, roughly 0.45 to 1 ug RNA was reverse transcribed. TCRdb ran MiXCR on the immunoSEQ multiplex PCR reads and lists one entry per CDR3 protein. The table records about 180,000 distinct CDR3 sequences, 85% to 95% of them present only once. The receptor was derived from a human donor with multiple sclerosis. The chain joins TRBV7-9 to TRBJ2-5, with 8 bases identical to TRBD2. The sequenced sample was CD8+ T cells from PBMCs. CDR3: CASNRGGGETQYF. For the CDR3, the DNA is TGTGCCAGCAACCGGGGGGGCGGAGAGACCCAGTACTTC.